This TCR beta chain was profiled in a study of blood T cells in healthy people across ages (dated by TCRdb to about 2015). Concerning the study at large: Template switching captured roughly one uniquely barcoded TCR beta cDNA molecule per two T cells in model experiments. The donors were split into four age groups: young (average 16 years), middle-aged (39), aged (approximately 60) and long-lived (about 82). Donors of different ages were randomly distributed across sequencing lanes to avoid experimental bias. The study measured age-related changes in TCR beta repertoire diversity using deep sequencing normalized with unique cDNA molecular identifiers. For two donors (one aged 18 to 29 and one aged 80 or older), the study analyzed two additional independent replicas of 1 million unique cDNA reads from the same blood draw. The investigation overall reported the following: Estimates of total diversity based on one million sequenced T cells were considered lower bounds and underestimates. Conclusive comparison of naive and antigen-experienced compartments was prevented by the profiling of bulk unsorted PBMCs. The long-lived group showed more naive CD4+ T cells, fewer expanded clones and increased TCR diversity than the aged group, suggesting age selection. As age increased, observed TCR beta diversity per million T cells dropped in a roughly linear way, and a significant reduction was already evident by age 40. The CMV infection status of donors was not known, potentially confounding age-related changes in expanded clonotypes. There was a strong correlation between observed TCR beta diversity and the percentage of naive T cells measured by flow cytometry.

On this clonotype: Its antigen is not yet known. No much larger clonotype is one base removed from it; base qualities were not supplied.

The donors were around 39 Caucasian individuals from Russia, aged 6 to 90 years, who were systemically healthy. Each donor gave about 9.8 milliliters of peripheral blood, drawn into EDTA-treated Vacutainer tubes. Ficoll-Paque density-gradient centrifugation was used to isolate PBMCs, with at least 6 million obtained per sample. Trizol reagent was used to extract total RNA from the PBMCs, yielding at least 5 micrograms per sample. Naive CD45RAhigh/CD27high T cell percentages were measured by flow cytometry on a PBMC aliquot from every donor. From V the trimming removes 0 bases and from J it removes 2 bases, while the gene matches leave 9 bases of the junction unaccounted for. Based on the germline V gene, the CDR1 and CDR2 sequences are LGHNT and FRNRAP. The CDR3 numbers 18 residues from cysteine through phenylalanine. Only CDR3 DNA is held: 54 bases, read in frame from base 1. Library preparation used 5' RACE. Data came from an Illumina HiSeq 2500. The second PCR ran for about 7 to 11 cycles and used a J-beta primer mix along with a sample-barcoded 5' primer. A template-switch 5' adaptor carrying 12 random nucleotides introduced a unique molecular identifier onto each TCR beta cDNA molecule. Each sample yielded at least 3 million CDR3-containing paired-end reads. First-strand cDNA was synthesized from all RNA with the Mint cDNA synthesis kit, primed by a TRBC-specific oligonucleotide. Following uracil-DNA glycosylase treatment, a first 18-cycle PCR with universal primers M1SS and BC2_uni_R was performed on all cDNA. The paper's data handling went like this. For normalization, 1 million high-quality reads were randomly selected from each sample, with every read carrying a distinct molecular identifier. Reads sharing molecular identifiers were discarded rather than binned into consensus sequences. MiTCR, with a Q25 quality threshold and the strictest error-elimination algorithm, was used for CDR3 identification, clonotype clustering and error correction. A nonparametric unseen species model with Euler transformation was used to estimate lower-bound total TCR beta diversity. TCRdb handled the public reads itself, with Q25 trimming in fastp and clone calling in MiXCR, and kept productive beta chains. Rows matching on CDR3 protein sequence are summarized as one entry with the most common DNA and genes. Here the V and J calls rest on TCRdb's processing, not on the authors' analysis. The sample table lists about 600,000 distinct CDR3 sequences, around 48% of them with a count of one. The ten most abundant clones make up around 23% of the sample.

This TCR was recovered from a man at least 80 years old in good health. Input material: blood. The sequence links TRBV12-5 to TRBJ2-3, and 9 junction bases match TRBD2. The bases read TGTGCTAGTGGTTTGGTACAGGGTAGCGGGGGATACACAGATACGCAGTATTTT. It is translated as CASGLVQGSGGYTDTQYF.